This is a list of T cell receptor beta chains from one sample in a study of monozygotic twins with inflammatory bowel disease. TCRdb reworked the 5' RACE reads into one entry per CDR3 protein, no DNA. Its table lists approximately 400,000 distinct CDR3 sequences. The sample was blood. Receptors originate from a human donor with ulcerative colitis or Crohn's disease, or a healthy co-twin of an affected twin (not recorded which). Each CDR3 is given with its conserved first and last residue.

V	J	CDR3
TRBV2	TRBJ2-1	CASRGDRTKQFF
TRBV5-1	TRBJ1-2	CASSLEGRKRGYTF
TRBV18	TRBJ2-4	CASSPPWSPNIQYF
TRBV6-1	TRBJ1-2	CASSHGRMGDGYTF
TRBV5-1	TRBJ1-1	CASSLLAGGDTEAFF
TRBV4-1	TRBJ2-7	CASSQDILAGGTKEQYF
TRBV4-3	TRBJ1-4	CASSQGFDGEKLFF
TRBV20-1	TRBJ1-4	CSAIERVGNEKLFF
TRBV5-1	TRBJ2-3	CASSRTSGGEDTQYF
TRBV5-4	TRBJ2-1	CASSLTSAYEQFF
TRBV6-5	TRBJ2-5	CASSYHPNSGEETQYF
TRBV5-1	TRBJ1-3	CASSLAIGDFSGNTIYF
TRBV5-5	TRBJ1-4	CASTLGDRGHGEKLFF
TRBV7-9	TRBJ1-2	CASSIRQGSGYGYTF
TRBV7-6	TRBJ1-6	CASSSRWNSPLHF